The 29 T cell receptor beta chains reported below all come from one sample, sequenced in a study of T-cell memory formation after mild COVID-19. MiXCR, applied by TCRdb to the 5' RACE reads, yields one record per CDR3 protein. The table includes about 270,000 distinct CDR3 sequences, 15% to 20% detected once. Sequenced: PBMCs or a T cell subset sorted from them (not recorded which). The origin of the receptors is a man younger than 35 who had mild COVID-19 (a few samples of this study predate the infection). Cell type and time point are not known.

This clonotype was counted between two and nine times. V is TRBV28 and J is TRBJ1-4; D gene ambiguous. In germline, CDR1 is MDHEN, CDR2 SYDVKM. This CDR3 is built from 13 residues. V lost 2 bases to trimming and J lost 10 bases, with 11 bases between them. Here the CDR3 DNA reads TGTGCCAGCAGTTTAGCGATAGACGGAAAACTGTTTTTT. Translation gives CASSLAIDGKLFF.

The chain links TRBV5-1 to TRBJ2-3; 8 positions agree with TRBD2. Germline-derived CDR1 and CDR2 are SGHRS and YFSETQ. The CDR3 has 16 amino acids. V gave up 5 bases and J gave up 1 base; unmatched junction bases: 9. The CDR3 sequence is CASRWGSTSGTDTQYF. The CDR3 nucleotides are TGCGCCAGCAGGTGGGGCTCGACTAGCGGCACAGATACGCAGTATTTT.

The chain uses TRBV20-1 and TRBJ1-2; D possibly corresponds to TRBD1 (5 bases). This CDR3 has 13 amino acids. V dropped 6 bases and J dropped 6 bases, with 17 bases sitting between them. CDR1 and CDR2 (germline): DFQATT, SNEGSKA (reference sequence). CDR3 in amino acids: CSARALGADGYTF. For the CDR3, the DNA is TGCAGTGCCCGAGCGCTAGGGGCTGATGGCTACACCTTC.

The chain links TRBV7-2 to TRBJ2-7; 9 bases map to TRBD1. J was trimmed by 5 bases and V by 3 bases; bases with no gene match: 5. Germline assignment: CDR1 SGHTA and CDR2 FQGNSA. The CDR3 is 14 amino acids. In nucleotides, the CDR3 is TGTGCCAGCAGCTTCGGGACAGGGAACGACGAGCAGTACTTC. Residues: CASSFGTGNDEQYF.

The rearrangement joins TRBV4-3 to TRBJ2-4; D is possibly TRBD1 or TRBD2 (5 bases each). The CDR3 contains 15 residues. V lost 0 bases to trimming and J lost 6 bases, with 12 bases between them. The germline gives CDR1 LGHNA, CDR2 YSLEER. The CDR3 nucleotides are TGCGCCAGCAGCCAAGATCAGGGAGTGGGAAACATTCAGTACTTC. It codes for CASSQDQGVGNIQYF.

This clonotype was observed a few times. CDR3 coding DNA: TGCAGCGTATTGGGGGAGAACCAAGAGACCCAGTACTTC. Its protein is CSVLGENQETQYF. This sequence joins TRBV29-1 and TRBJ2-5; tentatively, D is TRBD1 or TRBD2 (5 bases each). Germline CDR1 reads SQVTM; CDR2 reads ANQGSEA. The ends were cut back, 6 bases at V and 0 bases at J, with 11 bases in the middle. The length of the CDR3 is 13 residues.

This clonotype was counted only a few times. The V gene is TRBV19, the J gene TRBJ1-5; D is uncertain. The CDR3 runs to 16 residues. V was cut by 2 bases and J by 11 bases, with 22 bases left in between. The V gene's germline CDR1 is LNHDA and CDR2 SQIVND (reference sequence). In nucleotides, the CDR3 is TGTGCCAGTAGTATAAGAAGGGCATCGGGTTTGGTAGCCCAGCATTTT. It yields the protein CASSIRRASGLVAQHF.

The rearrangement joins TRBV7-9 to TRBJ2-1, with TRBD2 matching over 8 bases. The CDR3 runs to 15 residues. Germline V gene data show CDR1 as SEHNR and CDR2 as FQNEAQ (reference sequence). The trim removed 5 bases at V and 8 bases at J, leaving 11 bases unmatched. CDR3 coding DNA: TGTGCCAGCAGCCCTCCAGCGGGGGACGGGGATGAGCAGTTCTTC. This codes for CASSPPAGDGDEQFF. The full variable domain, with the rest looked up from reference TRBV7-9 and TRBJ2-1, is DTGVSQNPRHKITKRGQNVTFRCDPISEHNRLYWYRQTLGQGPEFLTYFQNEAQLEKSRLLSDRFSAERPKGSFSTLEIQRTEQGDSAMYLCASSPPAGDGDEQFFGPGTRLTVL.

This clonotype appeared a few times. The CDR3 nucleotides are TGTGCCAGCAGCTACTGGACGGATCCTGGGTCATACGAGCAGTACGTC. It encodes CASSYWTDPGSYEQYV. The chain links TRBV7-8 to TRBJ2-7; D call uncertain. There are 16 residues in the CDR3. The germline V and J ends were trimmed by 4 bases and 4 bases, with 20 bases remaining between them. Looked up from germline, CDR1 is SGHVS and CDR2 is FQNEAQ.

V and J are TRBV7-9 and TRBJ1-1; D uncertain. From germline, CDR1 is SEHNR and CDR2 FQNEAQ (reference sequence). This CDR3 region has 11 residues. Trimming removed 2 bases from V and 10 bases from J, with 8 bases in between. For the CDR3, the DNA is TGTGCCAGCAGCTTAACCCGGACAGCTTTCTTT. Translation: CASSLTRTAFF.

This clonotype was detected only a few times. The CDR3 loop reads CASSRRTSGAGDTQYF. CDR3 nucleotide sequence: TGTGCCAGCAGCCGCCGGACTAGCGGGGCCGGAGATACGCAGTATTTT. The chain joins TRBV7-8 to TRBJ2-3; 12 bases map to TRBD2. V was clipped by 5 bases and J by 5 bases; unmatched bases: 8. The CDR3 extends over 16 amino acids. Germline V lookup: CDR1 SGHVS, CDR2 FQNEAQ.

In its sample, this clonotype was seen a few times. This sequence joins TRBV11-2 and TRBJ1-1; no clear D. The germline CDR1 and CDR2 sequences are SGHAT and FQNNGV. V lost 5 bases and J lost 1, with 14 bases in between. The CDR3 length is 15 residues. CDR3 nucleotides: TGTGCCAGCAGCACTGTTCGGGTGCAGAACACTGAAGCTTTCTTT. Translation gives CASSTVRVQNTEAFF.

The CDR3 DNA reads TGTGCCAGCAGTTACGAGCAGGCGGTAACTGAAGCTTTCTTT. It is translated as CASSYEQAVTEAFF. The rearrangement joins TRBV6-2 or TRBV6-3 to TRBJ1-1; D uncertain. The germline V gene has CDR1 MNHEY and CDR2 SVGEGT. The CDR3 has 14 amino acids. V lost 2 bases and J 5 bases, leaving 12 bases between the germline ends.

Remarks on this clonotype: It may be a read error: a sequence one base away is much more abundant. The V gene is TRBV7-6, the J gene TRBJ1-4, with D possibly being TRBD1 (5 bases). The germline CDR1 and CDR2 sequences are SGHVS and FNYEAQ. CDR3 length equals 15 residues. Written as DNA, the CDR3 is TGTGCCAGCAGCTTAGGAGGGGCCTCGGGGGAAACACTGTTTTTT. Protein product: CASSLGGASGETLFF.

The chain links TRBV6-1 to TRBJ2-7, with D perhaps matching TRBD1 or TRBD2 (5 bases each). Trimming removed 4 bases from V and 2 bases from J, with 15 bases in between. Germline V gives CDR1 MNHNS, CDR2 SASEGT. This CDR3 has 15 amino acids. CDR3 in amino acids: CASSVLRDGPYEQYF. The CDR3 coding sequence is TGTGCCAGCAGTGTTCTCCGGGACGGACCCTACGAGCAGTACTTC.

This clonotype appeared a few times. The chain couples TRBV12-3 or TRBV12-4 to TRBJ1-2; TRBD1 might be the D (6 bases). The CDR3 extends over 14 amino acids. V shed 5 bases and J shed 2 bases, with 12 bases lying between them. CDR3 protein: CASSPAGANYGYTF. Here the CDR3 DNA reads TGTGCCAGCAGTCCCGCGGGGGCGAACTATGGCTACACCTTC.

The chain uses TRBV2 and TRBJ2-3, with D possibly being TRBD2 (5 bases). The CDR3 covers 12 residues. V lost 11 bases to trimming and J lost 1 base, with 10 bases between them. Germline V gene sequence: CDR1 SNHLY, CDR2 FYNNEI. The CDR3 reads CAGGSRTDTQYF. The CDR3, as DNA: TGTGCCGGCGGGTCCCGCACAGATACGCAGTATTTT.

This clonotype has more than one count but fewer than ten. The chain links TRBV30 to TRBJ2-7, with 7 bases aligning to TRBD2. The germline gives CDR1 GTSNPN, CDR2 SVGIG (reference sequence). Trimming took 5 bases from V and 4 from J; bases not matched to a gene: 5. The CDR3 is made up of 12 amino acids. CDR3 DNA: TGTGCCTGGCGGGGAGGGCGATACGAGCAGTACTTC. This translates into CAWRGGRYEQYF.

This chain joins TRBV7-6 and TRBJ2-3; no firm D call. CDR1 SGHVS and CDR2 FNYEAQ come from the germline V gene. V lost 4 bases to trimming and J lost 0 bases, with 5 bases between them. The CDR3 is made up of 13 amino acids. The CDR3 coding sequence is TGTGCCAGCAGCTCGGCTAGCACAGATACGCAGTATTTT. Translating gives CASSSASTDTQYF.

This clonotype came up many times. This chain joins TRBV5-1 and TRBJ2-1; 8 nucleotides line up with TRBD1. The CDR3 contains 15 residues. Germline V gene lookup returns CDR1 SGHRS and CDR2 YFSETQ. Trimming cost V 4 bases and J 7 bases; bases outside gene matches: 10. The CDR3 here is CASSIQGAGENEQFF. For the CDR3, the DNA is TGCGCCAGCAGCATTCAGGGGGCCGGGGAAAATGAGCAGTTCTTC. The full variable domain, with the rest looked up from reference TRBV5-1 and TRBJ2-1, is KAGVTQTPRYLIKTRGQQVTLSCSPISGHRSVSWYQQTPGQGLQFLFEYFSETQRNKGNFPGRFSGRQFSNSRSEMNVSTLELGDSALYLCASSIQGAGENEQFFGPGTRLTVL.

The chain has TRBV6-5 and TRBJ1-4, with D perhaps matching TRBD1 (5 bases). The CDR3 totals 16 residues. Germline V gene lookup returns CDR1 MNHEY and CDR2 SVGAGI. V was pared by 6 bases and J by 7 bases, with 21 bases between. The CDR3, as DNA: TGTGCCAGCAGGCCACCAATCCAGGGAGCGGCTGAAAAACTGTTTTTT. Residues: CASRPPIQGAAEKLFF.

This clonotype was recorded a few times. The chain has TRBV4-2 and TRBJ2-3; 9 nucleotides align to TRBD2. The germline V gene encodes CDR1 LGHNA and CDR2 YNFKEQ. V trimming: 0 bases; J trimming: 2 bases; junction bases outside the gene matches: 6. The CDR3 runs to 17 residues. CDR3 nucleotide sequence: TGTGCCAGCAGCCAAGATTGGCGGGGGGGATACACAGATACGCAGTATTTT. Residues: CASSQDWRGGYTDTQYF.

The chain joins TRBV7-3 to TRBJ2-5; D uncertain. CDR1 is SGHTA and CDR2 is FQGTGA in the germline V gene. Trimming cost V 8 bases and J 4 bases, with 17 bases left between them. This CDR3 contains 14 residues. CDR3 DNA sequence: TGTGCCAGCGCGCCCGGTGGGCCGGCAGAGACCCAGTACTTC. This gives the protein CASAPGGPAETQYF.

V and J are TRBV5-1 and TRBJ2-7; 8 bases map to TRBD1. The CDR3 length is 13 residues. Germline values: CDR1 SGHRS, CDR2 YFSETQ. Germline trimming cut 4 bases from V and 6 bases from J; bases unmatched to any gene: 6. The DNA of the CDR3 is TGCGCCAGCAGCGGAACAGGGGGAGTCGAGCAGTACTTC. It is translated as CASSGTGGVEQYF.

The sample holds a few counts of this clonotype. CDR3 bases: TGCAGTGCCTTGGGACTTGACGACACCGGGGAGCTGTTTTTT. The encoded protein is CSALGLDDTGELFF. The rearrangement uses TRBV20-1 and TRBJ2-2; weak D call: TRBD2 (6 bases). This CDR3 region has 14 residues. Trimming removed 6 bases at V and 3 bases at J, with 14 bases between. CDR1 is DFQATT and CDR2 is SNEGSKA in the germline V gene (reference sequence).

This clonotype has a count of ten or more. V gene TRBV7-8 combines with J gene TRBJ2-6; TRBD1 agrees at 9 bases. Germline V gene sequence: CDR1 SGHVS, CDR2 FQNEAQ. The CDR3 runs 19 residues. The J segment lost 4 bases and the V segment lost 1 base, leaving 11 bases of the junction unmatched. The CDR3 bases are TGTGCCAGCAGCTTAGAGACAGGGGGAATTTGGCTAGGGGCCAACGTCCTGACTTTC. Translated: CASSLETGGIWLGANVLTF.

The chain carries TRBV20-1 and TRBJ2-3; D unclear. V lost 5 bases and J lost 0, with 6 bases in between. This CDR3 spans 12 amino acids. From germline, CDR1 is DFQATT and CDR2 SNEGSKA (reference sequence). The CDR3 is CSASRSTDTQYF. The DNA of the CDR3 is TGCAGTGCTTCCCGTAGCACAGATACGCAGTATTTT.

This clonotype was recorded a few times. The CDR3, as DNA: TGTGCCAGCAGCCGTCGAGGCCGTCAAGAGACCCAGTACTTC. It encodes CASSRRGRQETQYF. This rearrangement joins TRBV7-8 to TRBJ2-5; no clear D gene. Trimming shortened V by 5 bases and J by 2 bases, and 12 bases separated the two germline ends. Per germline, CDR1 SGHVS and CDR2 FQNEAQ. CDR3 length equals 14 residues.

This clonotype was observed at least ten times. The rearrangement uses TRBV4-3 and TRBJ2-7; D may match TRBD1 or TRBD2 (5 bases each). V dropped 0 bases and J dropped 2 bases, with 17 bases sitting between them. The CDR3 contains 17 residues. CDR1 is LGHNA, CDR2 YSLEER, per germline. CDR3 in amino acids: CASSQDRGAASAYEQYF. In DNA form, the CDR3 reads TGCGCCAGCAGCCAAGATCGAGGGGCAGCCAGTGCCTACGAGCAGTACTTC.